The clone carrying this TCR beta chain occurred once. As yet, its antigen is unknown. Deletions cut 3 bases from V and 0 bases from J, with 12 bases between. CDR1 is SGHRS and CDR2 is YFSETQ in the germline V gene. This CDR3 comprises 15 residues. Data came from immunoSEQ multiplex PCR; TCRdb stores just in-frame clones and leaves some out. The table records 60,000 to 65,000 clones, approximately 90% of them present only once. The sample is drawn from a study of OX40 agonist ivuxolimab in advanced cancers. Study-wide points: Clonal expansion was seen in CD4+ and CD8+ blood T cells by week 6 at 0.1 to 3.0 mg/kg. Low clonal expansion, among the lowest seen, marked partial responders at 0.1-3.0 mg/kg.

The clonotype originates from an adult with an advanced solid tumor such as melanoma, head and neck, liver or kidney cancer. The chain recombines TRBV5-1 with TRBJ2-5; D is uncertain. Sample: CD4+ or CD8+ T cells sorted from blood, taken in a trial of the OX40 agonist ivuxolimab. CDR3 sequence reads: CASSSLPGYQETQYF. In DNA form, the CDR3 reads TGCGCCAGCAGCTCCCTGCCTGGGTACCAAGAGACCCAGTACTTC.